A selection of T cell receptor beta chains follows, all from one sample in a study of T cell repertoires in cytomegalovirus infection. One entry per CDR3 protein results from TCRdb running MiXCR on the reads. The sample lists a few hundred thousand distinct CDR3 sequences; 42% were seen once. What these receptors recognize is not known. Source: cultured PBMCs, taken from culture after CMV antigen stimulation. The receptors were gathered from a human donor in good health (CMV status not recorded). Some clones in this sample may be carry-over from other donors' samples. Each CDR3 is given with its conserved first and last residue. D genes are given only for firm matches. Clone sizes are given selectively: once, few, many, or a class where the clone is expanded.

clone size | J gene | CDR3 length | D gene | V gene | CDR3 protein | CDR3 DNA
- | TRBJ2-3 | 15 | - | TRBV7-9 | CASSADSTSTDTQYF | TGTGCCAGCAGCGCGGACTCGACTAGCACAGATACGCAGTATTTT
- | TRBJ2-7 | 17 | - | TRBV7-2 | CASSLSPRRQANYEQYF | TGTGCCAGCAGCTTATCCCCCAGGCGACAGGCGAACTACGAGCAGTACTTC
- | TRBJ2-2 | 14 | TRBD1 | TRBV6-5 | CASSPHRGVGELFF | TGTGCCAGCAGTCCCCACAGGGGAGTCGGGGAGCTGTTTTTT
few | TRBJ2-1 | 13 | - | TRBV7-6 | CASSLNRDSEQFF | TGTGCCAGCAGCCTCAACAGGGATAGTGAGCAGTTCTTC
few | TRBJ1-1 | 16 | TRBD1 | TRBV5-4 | CASSLPPQGADTEAFF | TGTGCCAGCAGCCTACCCCCACAGGGGGCGGACACTGAAGCTTTCTTT
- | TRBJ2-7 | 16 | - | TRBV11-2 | CASSPYPGSARTEQYF | TGTGCCAGCAGCCCGTATCCGGGAAGCGCCAGGACCGAGCAGTACTTC
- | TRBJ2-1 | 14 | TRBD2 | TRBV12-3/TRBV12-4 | CASSTSGDYNEQFF | TGTGCCAGCAGTACTAGCGGGGACTACAATGAGCAGTTCTTC
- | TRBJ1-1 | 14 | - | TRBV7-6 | CASSHGGGNTEAFF | TGTGCCAGCAGCCACGGCGGGGGGAACACTGAAGCTTTCTTT
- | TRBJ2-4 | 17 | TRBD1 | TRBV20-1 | CSARALGQEIVMDIQYF | TGCAGTGCTAGAGCACTCGGACAGGAAATCGTTATGGACATTCAGTACTTC
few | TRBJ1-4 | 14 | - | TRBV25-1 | CASSEMGGNEKLFF | TGTGCCAGCAGTGAGATGGGAGGGAATGAAAAACTGTTTTTT
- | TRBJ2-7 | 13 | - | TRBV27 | CASSPQGYYEQYF | TGTGCCAGCAGTCCACAGGGCTACTACGAGCAGTACTTC
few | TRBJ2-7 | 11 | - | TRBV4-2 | CASSQGREQYF | TGTGCCAGCAGCCAAGGCAGGGAGCAGTACTTC
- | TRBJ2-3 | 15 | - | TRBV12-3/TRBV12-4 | CASSERGGVGDTQYF | TGTGCCAGCAGTGAAAGGGGGGGCGTTGGAGATACGCAGTATTTT
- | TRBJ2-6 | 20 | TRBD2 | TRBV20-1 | CSAKVTSGSLVNSGANVLTF | TGCAGTGCTAAAGTGACTAGCGGTTCCCTGGTCAACTCTGGGGCCAACGTCCTGACTTTC
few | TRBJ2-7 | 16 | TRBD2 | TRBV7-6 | CASSRALAGGLGEQYF | TGTGCCAGCAGCCGGGCGCTAGCGGGGGGCCTGGGGGAGCAGTACTTC
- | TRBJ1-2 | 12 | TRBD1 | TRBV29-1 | CSGHQGDSGYTF | TGCAGCGGGCATCAGGGGGACAGTGGCTACACCTTC
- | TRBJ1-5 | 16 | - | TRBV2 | CASSEWGRVGNQPQHF | TGTGCCAGCAGTGAATGGGGCAGGGTTGGCAATCAGCCCCAGCATTTT
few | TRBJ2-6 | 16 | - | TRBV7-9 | CASGKGGESGANVLTF | TGTGCCAGCGGAAAGGGGGGCGAGTCTGGGGCCAACGTCCTGACTTTC
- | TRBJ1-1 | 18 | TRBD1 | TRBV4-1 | CASSHTETGGVGNTEAFF | TGCGCCAGCAGCCATACAGAGACAGGGGGGGTAGGGAACACTGAAGCTTTCTTT
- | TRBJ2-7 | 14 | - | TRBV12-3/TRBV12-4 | CASSHRPGSYEQYF | TGTGCCAGCAGTCACAGACCGGGTTCCTACGAGCAGTACTTC
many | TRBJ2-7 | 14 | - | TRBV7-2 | CASSSPASTYEQYF | TGTGCCAGCAGCTCCCCCGCAAGTACCTACGAGCAGTACTTC
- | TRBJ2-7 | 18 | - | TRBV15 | CATSRTKLQGNRTSEQYF | TGTGCCACCAGCAGAACCAAACTCCAGGGGAACAGGACTAGCGAGCAGTACTTC
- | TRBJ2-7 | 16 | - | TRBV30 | CAWSASWDSLSYEQYF | TGTGCCTGGAGTGCCAGCTGGGATTCCCTCTCCTACGAGCAGTACTTC
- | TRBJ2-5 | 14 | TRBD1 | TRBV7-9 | CASSYWDRQETQYF | TGTGCCAGCAGCTATTGGGACAGACAAGAGACCCAGTACTTC
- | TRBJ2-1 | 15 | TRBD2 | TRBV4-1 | CASSHPGTTRGEQFF | TGCGCCAGCAGCCACCCCGGGACTACCCGAGGGGAGCAGTTCTTC
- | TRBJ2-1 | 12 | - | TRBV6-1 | CASSESYNEQFF | TGTGCCAGCAGTGAATCCTACAATGAGCAGTTCTTC
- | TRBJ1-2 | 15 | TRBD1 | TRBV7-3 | CASSLTGDRLNGYTF | TGTGCCAGCAGCTTAACGGGGGACAGGCTGAATGGCTACACCTTC
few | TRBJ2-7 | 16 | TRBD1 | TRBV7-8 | CASSTPPTGGRYEQYF | TGTGCCAGCAGCACCCCCCCGACAGGGGGTCGTTACGAGCAGTACTTC
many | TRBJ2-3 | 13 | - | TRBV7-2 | CASSLRREDTQYF | TGTGCCAGCAGCTTACGGCGGGAAGATACGCAGTATTTT
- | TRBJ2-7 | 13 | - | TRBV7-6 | CASSPTDSTEQYF | TGTGCCAGCAGCCCAACAGACTCAACGGAGCAGTACTTC
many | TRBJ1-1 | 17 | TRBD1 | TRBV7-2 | CASSLDRGQGIYTEAFF | TGTGCCAGCAGCTTAGATCGAGGACAGGGGATTTACACTGAAGCTTTCTTT
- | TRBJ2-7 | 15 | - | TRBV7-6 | CASSLAKYRFHEQYF | TGTGCCAGCAGCTTAGCCAAATACAGGTTCCACGAGCAGTACTTC
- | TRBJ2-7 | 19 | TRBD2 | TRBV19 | CASSPASGGRVFRSYEQYF | TGTGCCAGTAGTCCTGCATCTGGCGGGAGGGTTTTCCGGTCCTACGAGCAGTACTTC
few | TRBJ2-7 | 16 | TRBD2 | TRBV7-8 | CASSLDASGGTYEQYF | TGTGCCAGCAGCTTAGATGCCAGCGGGGGCACCTACGAGCAGTACTTC
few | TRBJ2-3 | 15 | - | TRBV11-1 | CASAPEYGGTDTQYF | TGTGCCAGCGCTCCAGAGTACGGGGGCACAGATACGCAGTATTTT
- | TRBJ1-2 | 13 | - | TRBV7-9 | CASTYGTGDGYTF | TGTGCCAGCACCTATGGGACTGGAGATGGCTACACCTTC
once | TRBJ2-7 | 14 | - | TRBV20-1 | CSAPSGPSYNEQYF | TGCAGTGCCCCGAGCGGACCTTCCTACAATGAGCAGTACTTC
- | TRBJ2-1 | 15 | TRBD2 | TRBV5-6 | CASSLAGGGINEQFF | TGTGCCAGCAGCTTGGCCGGGGGGGGTATCAATGAGCAGTTCTTC
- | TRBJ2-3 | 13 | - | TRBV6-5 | CASRPGRADTQYF | TGTGCCAGCAGACCGGGGCGGGCAGATACGCAGTATTTT
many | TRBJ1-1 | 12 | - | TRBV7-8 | CASSLLGPEAFF | TGTGCCAGCAGCCTGCTGGGTCCTGAAGCTTTCTTT
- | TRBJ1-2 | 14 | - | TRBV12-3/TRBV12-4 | CASSSGPGDYGYTF | TGTGCCAGCAGCTCGGGGCCCGGGGACTATGGCTACACCTTC
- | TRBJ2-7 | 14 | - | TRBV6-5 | CASRPRAGFDEQYF | TGTGCCAGCAGACCCCGTGCGGGATTTGACGAGCAGTACTTC
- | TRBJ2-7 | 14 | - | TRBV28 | CASSSTQILHEQYF | TGTGCCAGCAGTTCGACTCAAATACTTCACGAGCAGTACTTC
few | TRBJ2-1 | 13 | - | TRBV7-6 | CASSFSRYNEQFF | TGTGCCAGCAGCTTCTCCCGATACAATGAGCAGTTCTTC
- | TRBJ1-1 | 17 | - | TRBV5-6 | CASSSPLIDIMNTEAFF | TGTGCCAGCAGCTCCCCCCTTATAGACATCATGAACACTGAAGCTTTCTTT
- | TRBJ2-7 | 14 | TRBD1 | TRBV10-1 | CASSDGTGIYEQYF | TGCGCCAGCAGTGATGGGACAGGGATCTACGAGCAGTACTTC
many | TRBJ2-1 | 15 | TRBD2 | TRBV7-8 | CASSLRTSGRNEQFF | TGTGCCAGCAGCCTCCGGACTAGCGGGAGGAATGAGCAGTTCTTC